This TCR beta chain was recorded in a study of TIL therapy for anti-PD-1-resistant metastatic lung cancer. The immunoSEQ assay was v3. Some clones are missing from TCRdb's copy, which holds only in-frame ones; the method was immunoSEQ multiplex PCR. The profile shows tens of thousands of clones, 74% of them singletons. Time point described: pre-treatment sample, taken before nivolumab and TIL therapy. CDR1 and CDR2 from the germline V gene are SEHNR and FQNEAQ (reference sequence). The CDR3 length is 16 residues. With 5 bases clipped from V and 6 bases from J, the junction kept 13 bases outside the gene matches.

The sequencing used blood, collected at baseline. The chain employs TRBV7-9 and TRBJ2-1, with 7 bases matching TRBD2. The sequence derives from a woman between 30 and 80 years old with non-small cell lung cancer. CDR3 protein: CASSPVREDRINEQFF. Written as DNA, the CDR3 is TGTGCCAGCAGCCCAGTTCGGGAGGACCGGATCAATGAGCAGTTCTTC.